The 14 T cell receptor beta chains reported below all come from one sample, sequenced in a study of blood T cell repertoires in COVID-19. Libraries were prepared by immunoSEQ multiplex PCR; TCRdb keeps only in-frame clonotypes and omits some of them. The repertoire holds about 240,000 clones, approximately 87% seen once, with 5.5% to 8% in the top ten. The source material was peripheral blood. The receptors originated from a man aged 55-75 years with acute or convalescent COVID-19.

The chain has TRBV6-5 and TRBJ1-3; D gene ambiguous. Trimming took off 6 bases at V and 8 bases at J, with 14 bases between the two ends. Germline CDR1 reads MNHEY; CDR2 reads SVGAGI. This CDR3 contains 13 residues. The CDR3 region is CASRTIGVDTIYF. CDR3 DNA sequence: TGTGCCAGCAGGACGATCGGGGTAGACACCATATATTTT.

The table lists this clone with a few counts. The chain has TRBV5-6 and TRBJ2-2; D is possibly TRBD1 (5 bases). The CDR3 runs 15 residues. In germline, CDR1 is SGHDT, CDR2 YYEEEE. V lost 1 base to trimming and J lost 1 base, with 8 bases between them. CDR3 region: CASSLQGQNTGELFF. The CDR3 coding sequence is TGTGCCAGCAGCTTGCAAGGACAGAACACCGGGGAGCTGTTTTTT.

The genes are TRBV18 and TRBJ1-6; a possible D gene is TRBD1 (5 bases). V was cut by 1 base and J by 4 bases, with 11 bases left in between. The V gene's germline CDR1 is KGHSH and CDR2 LQKENI. There are 16 residues in the CDR3. In DNA, the CDR3 is TGTGCCAGCTCACCACGGCGGGACGGTTATAATTCACCCCTCCACTTT. Its protein product is CASSPRRDGYNSPLHF.

This chain links TRBV12-3 or TRBV12-4 with TRBJ1-1, with D possibly being TRBD1 (5 bases). V shed 3 bases and J shed 4 bases, with 9 bases lying between them. The CDR3 runs 13 residues. CDR3 bases: TGTGCCAGCAGTTTTAATGGGGCCACTGAAGCTTTCTTT. It encodes CASSFNGATEAFF.

This sequence joins TRBV14 and TRBJ2-3; a weak D match, TRBD2 (5 bases). The germline V and J ends were trimmed by 4 bases and 0 bases, with 14 bases remaining between them. The CDR3 length is 16 residues. Germline values: CDR1 SGHDN, CDR2 FVKESK. CDR3 loop: CASSPPGVGSTDTQYF. CDR3 nucleotides: TGTGCCAGCAGCCCCCCCGGGGTAGGCAGCACAGATACGCAGTATTTT.

The CDR3 region is CASSFLRYEQYF. In DNA form, the CDR3 reads TGTGCCAGCAGTTTCTTGAGATACGAGCAGTACTTC. The chain links TRBV28 to TRBJ2-7; D is undetermined. The CDR3 sequence is 12 residues long. Germline CDR1 reads MDHEN; CDR2 reads SYDVKM. The ends were cut back, 3 bases at V and 4 bases at J, with 7 bases in the middle.

V gene TRBV30 combines with J gene TRBJ1-6; no clear D gene. Germline CDR1 and CDR2: GTSNPN and SVGIG (reference sequence). The CDR3 sequence is 14 residues long. V was cut by 0 bases and J by 8 bases, with 11 bases left in between. The CDR3 region has the DNA TGTGCCTGGAGTGTCGGCCAAGGAGATTCACCCCTCCACTTT. Protein product: CAWSVGQGDSPLHF.

This chain links TRBV3-1 (or the pseudogene TRBV3-2) with TRBJ2-1; D remains unclear. The CDR3 runs 16 residues. The V end lost 0 bases, the J end lost 5 bases, and 14 bases lay between the germline ends. The germline gives CDR1 LGHDT, CDR2 YNNKEL (reference sequence). In nucleotides, the CDR3 is TGTGCCAGCAGCCAAGAGCGAGACAACTGGAACAATGAGCAGTTCTTC. As protein: CASSQERDNWNNEQFF.

The rearrangement links TRBV9 to TRBJ2-1, with 7 bases that match TRBD1. The germline CDR1 and CDR2 sequences are SGDLS and YYNGEE. The ends lost 3 bases at V and 5 bases at J; junction bases unmatched: 11. This CDR3 is built from 16 residues. CDR3 DNA sequence: TGTGCCAGCAGCGCCTTACAGGGGTCTCGCAACAATGAGCAGTTCTTC. Translating it yields CASSALQGSRNNEQFF.

In this sample, this clone turned up a few times. J is TRBJ1-5 and V is TRBV4-3, with TRBD1 matching 8 bases. The CDR3 sequence is 18 residues long. The V gene end was trimmed by 0 bases and the J gene end by 7 bases; junction bases not matched to a gene: 14. CDR1 is LGHNA and CDR2 is YSLEER in the germline V gene. The DNA for the CDR3 is TGCGCCAGCAGCCAAGATTGGGGATTGACAGGGGTTTGGCAGCCCCAGCATTTT. Translating it yields CASSQDWGLTGVWQPQHF.

A single count supports this clone. The gene calls are TRBV28 and TRBJ2-1; TRBD2 matches at 9 bases. CDR1 is MDHEN, CDR2 SYDVKM, per germline. This CDR3 has 15 residues. Losses at the gene ends were 5 bases for V and 8 bases for J; bases not matched to a gene: 10. The CDR3 reads CASSPTGTSIDEQFF. In DNA, the CDR3 is TGTGCCAGCAGTCCCACCGGGACTAGCATCGATGAGCAGTTCTTC.

The V call is TRBV5-6, the J call TRBJ1-2; a weak D match, TRBD1 (6 bases). V lost 5 bases and J 4 bases, leaving 9 bases between the germline ends. The length of the CDR3 is 12 residues. The germline V gene encodes CDR1 SGHDT and CDR2 YYEEEE. The CDR3, as DNA: TGTGCCAGCAGGGGGGCAGCCTATGGCTACACCTTC. Translation gives CASRGAAYGYTF.

This chain uses TRBV28 with TRBJ2-2, with D perhaps TRBD2 (6 bases). V dropped 5 bases and J dropped 4 bases, with 17 bases sitting between them. Germline V gene lookup returns CDR1 MDHEN and CDR2 SYDVKM. This CDR3 is built from 16 residues. The CDR3 loop is CASSPLGGGRTGELFF. The CDR3 DNA is TGTGCCAGCAGTCCGCTGGGGGGAGGTCGCACCGGGGAGCTGTTTTTT.

The V gene is TRBV4-3, the J gene TRBJ2-2, with D maybe TRBD2 (6 bases). Deletions cut 2 bases from V and 0 bases from J, with 13 bases between. The length of the CDR3 is 17 residues. Looked up from germline, CDR1 is LGHNA and CDR2 is YSLEER. CDR3: CASSQMGGPTNTGELFF. CDR3 coding DNA: TGCGCCAGCAGCCAAATGGGGGGTCCGACGAACACCGGGGAGCTGTTTTTT.